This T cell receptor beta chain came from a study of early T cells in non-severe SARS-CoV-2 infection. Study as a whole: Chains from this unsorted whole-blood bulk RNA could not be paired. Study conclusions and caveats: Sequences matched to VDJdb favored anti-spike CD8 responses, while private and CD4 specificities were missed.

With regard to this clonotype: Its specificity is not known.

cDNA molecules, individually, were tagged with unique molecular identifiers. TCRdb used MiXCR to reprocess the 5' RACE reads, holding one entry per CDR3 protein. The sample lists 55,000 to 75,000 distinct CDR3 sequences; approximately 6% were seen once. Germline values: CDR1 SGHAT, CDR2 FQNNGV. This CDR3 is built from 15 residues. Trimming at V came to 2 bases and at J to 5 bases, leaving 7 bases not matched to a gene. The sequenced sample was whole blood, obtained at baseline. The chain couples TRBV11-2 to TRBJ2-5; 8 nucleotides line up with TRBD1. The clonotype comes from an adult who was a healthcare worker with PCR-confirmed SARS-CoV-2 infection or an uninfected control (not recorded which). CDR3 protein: CASSLSAGGQETQYF. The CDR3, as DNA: TGTGCCAGCAGCTTATCAGCAGGGGGCCAGGAGACCCAGTACTTC.